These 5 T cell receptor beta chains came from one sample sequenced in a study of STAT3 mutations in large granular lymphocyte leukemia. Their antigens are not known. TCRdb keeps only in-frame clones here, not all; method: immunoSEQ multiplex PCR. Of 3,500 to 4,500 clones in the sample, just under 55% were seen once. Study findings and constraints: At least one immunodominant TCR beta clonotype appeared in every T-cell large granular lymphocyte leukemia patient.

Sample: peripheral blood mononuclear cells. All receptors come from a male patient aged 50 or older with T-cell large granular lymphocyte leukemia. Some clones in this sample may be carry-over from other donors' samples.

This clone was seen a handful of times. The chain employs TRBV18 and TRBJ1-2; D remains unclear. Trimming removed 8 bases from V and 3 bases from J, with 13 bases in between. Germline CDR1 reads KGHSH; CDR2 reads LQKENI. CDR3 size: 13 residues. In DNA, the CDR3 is TGTGCCAGCACGGCGGCGGTCGACTATGGCTACACCTTC. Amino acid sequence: CASTAAVDYGYTF.

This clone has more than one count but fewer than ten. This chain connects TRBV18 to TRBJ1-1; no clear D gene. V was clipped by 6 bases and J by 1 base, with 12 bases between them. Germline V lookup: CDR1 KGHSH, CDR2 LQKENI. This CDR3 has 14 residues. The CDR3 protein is CASSPKGKNTEAFF. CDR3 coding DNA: TGTGCCAGCTCCCCGAAGGGCAAGAACACTGAAGCTTTCTTT.

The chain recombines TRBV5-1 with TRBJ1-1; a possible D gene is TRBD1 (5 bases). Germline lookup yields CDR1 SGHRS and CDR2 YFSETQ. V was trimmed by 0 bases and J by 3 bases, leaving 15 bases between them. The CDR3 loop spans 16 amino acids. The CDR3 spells CASSLAVSGWDTEAFF. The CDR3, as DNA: TGCGCCAGCAGCTTGGCCGTGTCAGGGTGGGACACTGAAGCTTTCTTT. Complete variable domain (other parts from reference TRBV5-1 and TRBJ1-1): KAGVTQTPRYLIKTRGQQVTLSCSPISGHRSVSWYQQTPGQGLQFLFEYFSETQRNKGNFPGRFSGRQFSNSRSEMNVSTLELGDSALYLCASSLAVSGWDTEAFFGQGTRLTVV.

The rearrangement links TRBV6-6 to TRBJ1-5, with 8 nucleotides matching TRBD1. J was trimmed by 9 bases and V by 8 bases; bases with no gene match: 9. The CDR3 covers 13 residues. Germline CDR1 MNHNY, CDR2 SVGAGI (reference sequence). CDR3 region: CASGGTGPTPQHF. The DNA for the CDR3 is TGTGCCAGCGGAGGGACAGGTCCGACGCCCCAGCATTTT.

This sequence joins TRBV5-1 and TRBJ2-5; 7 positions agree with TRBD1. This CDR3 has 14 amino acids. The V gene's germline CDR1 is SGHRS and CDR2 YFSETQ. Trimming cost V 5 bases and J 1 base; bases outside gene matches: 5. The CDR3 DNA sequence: TGCGCCAGCAGTTCACAGGGGCTCCAAGAGACCCAGTACTTC. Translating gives CASSSQGLQETQYF.